Listed below are T cell receptor beta chains from one sample, sequenced in a study of blood T cell repertoires in COVID-19. The repertoire was sequenced with immunoSEQ multiplex PCR; TCRdb's copy has only in-frame clones and lacks some. The sample includes about 410,000 clones, approximately 89% seen only once; the top ten take 1.5% to 1.8%. Sequences were obtained from peripheral blood. These receptors originate from a woman between 40 and 50 years old with COVID-19, enrolled during active disease. CDR3s include the opening cysteine and the closing phenylalanine or tryptophan.

J gene,CDR3 length,V gene,CDR3 protein
TRBJ1-5,16,TRBV28,CASSLYVSDRGDPQHF
TRBJ1-3,17,TRBV18,CASSPSMGQGSGNTIYF
TRBJ1-2,13,TRBV14,CASSQVPGGGYTF
TRBJ2-3,13,TRBV29-1,CSVGTGGTDTQYF
TRBJ2-2,13,TRBV30,CAWSVQGSGELFF
TRBJ1-6,17,TRBV9,CASSVGGRVSYNSPLHF
TRBJ1-3,17,TRBV28,CASSFHGQVYSGNTIYF
TRBJ2-3,19,TRBV7-3,CASSLTGAGGRFFTDTQYF
TRBJ2-4,12,TRBV12-3/TRBV12-4,CASREGRNIQYF
TRBJ2-3,17,TRBV11-2,CASSFFLAGFSTDTQYF
TRBJ2-7,19,TRBV20-1,CSASGPGLAGGPVVSEQYF
TRBJ2-7,16,TRBV5-6,CASSFSPSPYSYEQYF
TRBJ2-2,14,TRBV30,CAWSVTARAGELFF
TRBJ1-1,13,TRBV12-3/TRBV12-4,CASSFWGDSKAFF
TRBJ2-5,15,TRBV28,CASMLGGGIGETQYF
TRBJ1-5,17,TRBV7-2,CASSSRQSPYSNQPQHF
TRBJ1-5,14,TRBV28,CASSSYRGGQPQHF
TRBJ2-3,18,TRBV28,CASNPPDLGLAGGYTQYF
TRBJ2-3,14,TRBV5-1,CASSLFPATDTQYF
TRBJ2-5,13,TRBV7-7,CASSLGLKETQYF
TRBJ1-1,18,TRBV5-1,CASSFNAPVGRRNTEAFF
TRBJ1-2,14,TRBV5-6,CASSLRGTNYGYTF
TRBJ1-4,14,TRBV2,CASSLGGANEKLFF
TRBJ2-3,18,TRBV5-6,CASSLVKASGGARDTQYF
TRBJ2-2,15,TRBV28,CASSLGQRNAGELFF
TRBJ2-7,12,TRBV2,CASGHPMREQYF
TRBJ1-1,15,TRBV27,CASWDRGYMNTEAFF
TRBJ1-5,17,TRBV27,CASRRGTGGASNQPQHF
TRBJ2-3,14,TRBV5-1,CASSPAASTDTQYF
TRBJ1-2,16,TRBV7-2,CASSLESGTGGYGYTF
TRBJ2-1,16,TRBV6-4,CASREDGGSLYNEQFF